Below are 30 T cell receptor beta chains sequenced from a single sample in a study of T cell responses to AZD1222 COVID-19 vaccine (dated by TCRdb to the early 2020s). Taken with the paper, the label for time point translates to: baseline before first vaccination. Libraries were made using the immunoSEQ multiplex PCR assay. Entries here come from immuneACCESS through TCRdb and include only in-frame sequences with V and J called. Some clones fail to appear in such tables; in the studies checked, an unresolved V gene covers under half of the shortfall, and the cause of the remainder is unknown. This sample lists 130,000 to 150,000 clones; approximately 90% were detected once. Of the sample, roughly 1.7% falls within the top ten clones. The source was peripheral blood, collected on day 0 of AZD1222 vaccination. These receptors all come from an adult in good health.

The chain uses TRBV19 and TRBJ2-7, with no clear D. The CDR3 has 15 residues. Trimming removed 1 base at V and 2 bases at J, with 12 bases between. Looked up from germline, CDR1 is LNHDA and CDR2 is SQIVND (reference sequence). For the CDR3, the DNA is TGTGCCAGTAGTATAGTCCGGGCCGGACCCTACGAGCAGTACTTC. The encoded protein is CASSIVRAGPYEQYF.

This chain connects TRBV11-2 to TRBJ2-3, with D maybe TRBD2 (5 bases). This CDR3 region has 14 residues. Trimming stripped 6 bases from V and 1 base from J, with 11 bases between. Germline V CDR1 and CDR2: SGHAT, FQNNGV. CDR3 nucleotide sequence: TGTGCCAGCAGGAGGGAGAGCCGCACAGATACGCAGTATTTT. Its protein is CASRRESRTDTQYF.

The rearrangement joins TRBV4-1 to TRBJ1-4; a possible D gene is TRBD1 (5 bases). There are 16 residues in the CDR3. Trimming removed 3 bases at V and 1 base at J, with 12 bases between. The germline V gene encodes CDR1 MGHRA and CDR2 YSYEKL. This CDR3 reads CASSQGPGRTNEKLFF. CDR3 sequence (DNA): TGCGCCAGCAGCCAGGGGCCGGGGCGAACTAATGAAAAACTGTTTTTT.

The chain combines TRBV10-3 with TRBJ1-4; a weak D match, TRBD1 (5 bases). The length of the CDR3 is 14 residues. V was shortened by 2 bases and J by 2 bases, with 6 bases between the two germline ends. Germline V gene data show CDR1 as ENHRY and CDR2 as SYGVKD. CDR3 nucleotide sequence: TGTGCCATCAGTGAGAAGGGGACTAATGAAAAACTGTTTTTT. Translated: CAISEKGTNEKLFF.

The chain links TRBV5-1 to TRBJ1-6, with 8 bases lining up with TRBD1. Trimming removed 0 bases from V and 7 bases from J; junction bases left unmatched: 6. The CDR3 is 16 residues long. Germline values: CDR1 SGHRS, CDR2 YFSETQ. The CDR3 DNA reads TGCGCCAGCAGCTTGGACTCGCGGACAGGGAATTCACCCCTCCACTTT. It encodes CASSLDSRTGNSPLHF.

The rearrangement joins TRBV6-5 to TRBJ1-6, with TRBD1 as a possible D gene (5 bases). Between the trimmed V and J ends, which lost 7 bases and 7 bases, there was a span of 14 bases. Per the germline V gene, CDR1 is MNHEY and CDR2 is SVGAGI. CDR3 length: 14 amino acids. The CDR3 sequence is CASKRTQGNSPLHF. DNA of the CDR3: TGTGCCAGCAAAAGGACGCAGGGAAATTCACCCCTCCACTTT.

This clone was counted once. This sequence joins TRBV4-2 and TRBJ1-2, with unresolved D. The V and J ends lost 4 bases and 3 bases respectively, with 21 bases between them. The germline CDR1 and CDR2 sequences are LGHNA and YNFKEQ. The CDR3 has 17 residues. The CDR3 DNA reads as TGTGCCAGCAGCCCCCAAGATATCACGGGGAGGGACTATGGCTACACCTTC. Its protein product is CASSPQDITGRDYGYTF.

V usage is TRBV6-5 and J usage is TRBJ1-4; weak D call: TRBD1 (5 bases). This CDR3 is built from 14 residues. The V end was cut by 4 bases, the J end by 2 bases, with 8 bases between. Germline V lookup: CDR1 MNHEY, CDR2 SVGAGI. The CDR3 DNA follows: TGTGCCAGCAGTTCAGGGCGTACTAATGAAAAACTGTTTTTT. It is translated as CASSSGRTNEKLFF.

V usage is TRBV24-1 and J usage is TRBJ2-1; 13 bases align to TRBD2. Germline V gene data show CDR1 as KGHDR and CDR2 as SFDVKD. J gave up 10 bases and V 1 base, and 9 bases lay outside the gene matches. CDR3 length equals 17 residues. The CDR3 DNA reads as TGTGCCACCAGTGATTTTAAGGGACTAGCGGGAAGGGGGGAGCAGTTCTTC. As protein: CATSDFKGLAGRGEQFF.

This chain joins TRBV25-1 and TRBJ2-1; 8 bases match TRBD2. V shed 4 bases, J shed 7 bases, and the junction held 12 bases outside the gene matches. Germline V gene data show CDR1 as MGHDK and CDR2 as SYGVNS. The CDR3 has 16 amino acids. In DNA, the CDR3 is TGTGCCAGCAGTGCTGGATATGCGGGAGGACAGAATGAGCAGTTCTTC. Encoded protein: CASSAGYAGGQNEQFF.

The V gene is TRBV11-2, the J gene TRBJ1-3; D is ambiguous. CDR3 length: 15 residues. Trimming removed 5 bases at V and 3 bases at J, with 14 bases between. Germline assignment: CDR1 SGHAT and CDR2 FQNNGV. CDR3 loop: CASSVQKVDGNTIYF. The DNA for the CDR3 is TGTGCCAGCAGCGTACAGAAGGTCGATGGAAACACCATATATTTT. Based on the CDR3 plus reference TRBV11-2 and TRBJ1-3, the full variable domain is EAGVAQSPRYKIIEKRQSVAFWCNPISGHATLYWYQQILGQGPKLLIQFQNNGVVDDSQLPKDRFSAERLKGVDSTLKIQPAKLEDSAVYLCASSVQKVDGNTIYFGEGSWLTVV.

This sequence joins TRBV12-3 or TRBV12-4 and TRBJ1-1; no firm D call. The CDR3 covers 12 residues. Between the trimmed V and J ends, which lost 6 bases and 5 bases, there was a span of 10 bases. CDR3 sequence: CASSLFRTEAFF. CDR3 bases: TGTGCCAGCAGCCTTTTTAGGACTGAAGCTTTCTTT.

The chain carries TRBV28 and TRBJ2-7; 7 bases fit TRBD1. With V trimmed by 9 bases and J by 1 base, 9 bases remained unmatched. Per the germline V gene, CDR1 is MDHEN and CDR2 is SYDVKM. The CDR3 is 14 residues long. CDR3 DNA sequence: TGTGCCAGTCTACTAAGACAGGGTTCCTACGAGCAGTACTTC. Its protein is CASLLRQGSYEQYF. Using reference TRBV28 and TRBJ2-7 for the parts outside the CDR3, the full variable domain is DVKVTQSSRYLVKRTGEKVFLECVQDMDHENMFWYRQDPGLGLRLIYFSYDVKMKEKGDIPEGYSVSREKKERFSLILESASTNQTSMYLCASLLRQGSYEQYFGPGTRLTVT.

V and J are TRBV27 and TRBJ1-4, with D possibly TRBD1 on 6 matching bases. V was clipped by 8 bases and J by 4 bases, with 14 bases between them. Germline lookup yields CDR1 MNHEY and CDR2 SMNVEV (reference sequence). The CDR3 covers 14 residues. The DNA for the CDR3 is TGTGCCAGCGGGGGCCGGTGGAATAATGAAAAACTGTTTTTT. Amino acid sequence: CASGGRWNNEKLFF.

The V gene is TRBV3-1 (or the pseudogene TRBV3-2), the J gene TRBJ1-2; unclear D gene. Germline CDR1 and CDR2: LGHDT and YNNKEL (reference sequence). V dropped 5 bases and J dropped 4 bases, with 14 bases sitting between them. The CDR3 is made up of 14 amino acids. Here the CDR3 DNA reads TGTGCCAGCAGCGACGGCCCTAGCGCCTATGGCTACACCTTC. As protein: CASSDGPSAYGYTF.

The chain uses TRBV30 and TRBJ2-5; D not resolved. CDR1 is GTSNPN, CDR2 SVGIG, per germline (reference sequence). The V end lost 3 bases, the J end lost 4 bases, and 6 bases lay between the germline ends. The CDR3 sequence is 11 residues long. CDR3 region: CAWSRGETQYF. CDR3 DNA sequence: TGTGCCTGGAGCAGAGGAGAGACCCAGTACTTC.

The chain carries TRBV18 and TRBJ1-2, with 7 bases lining up with TRBD1. V lost 5 bases and J lost 5; bases outside the gene matches: 11. The CDR3 extends over 15 amino acids. Germline V gene sequence: CDR1 KGHSH, CDR2 LQKENI. The CDR3 region is CASSSGQVSLYGYTF. In nucleotides, the CDR3 is TGTGCCAGCTCATCCGGACAGGTCTCTTTATATGGCTACACCTTC.

J is TRBJ1-4 and V is TRBV7-9; D is possibly TRBD1 (5 bases). Germline CDR1 and CDR2: SEHNR and FQNEAQ (reference sequence). Trimming shortened V by 2 bases and J by 6 bases, and 13 bases separated the two germline ends. The CDR3 is 15 amino acids. CDR3 region: CASSLTGRAYEKLFF. The CDR3 nucleotides read TGTGCCAGCAGCTTAACGGGGCGAGCTTATGAAAAACTGTTTTTT.

The chain combines TRBV7-9 with TRBJ2-3, with TRBD2 as a possible D gene (6 bases). CDR3 length equals 14 residues. Germline loops: CDR1 SEHNR, CDR2 FQNEAQ (reference sequence). V gave up 6 bases and J gave up 1 base, with 11 bases separating them. The CDR3 nucleotides read TGTGCCAGCAGTTACGCTAGCGGCACAGATACGCAGTATTTT. Translating it yields CASSYASGTDTQYF.

The chain links TRBV5-1 to TRBJ1-1; 7 nucleotides line up with TRBD1. Germline V lookup: CDR1 SGHRS, CDR2 YFSETQ. Germline trimming cut 5 bases from V and 1 base from J; bases unmatched to any gene: 5. The CDR3 contains 14 residues. CDR3 DNA sequence: TGCGCCAGCAGTTATCAGGGGGGGAACACTGAAGCTTTCTTT. It encodes CASSYQGGNTEAFF.

The gene calls are TRBV11-1 and TRBJ2-1; maybe TRBD2 (6 bases). The CDR3 has 15 amino acids. Germline V gene lookup returns CDR1 SGHAT and CDR2 FQDESV (reference sequence). V dropped 5 bases and J dropped 3 bases, with 14 bases sitting between them. CDR3 DNA sequence: TGTGCCAGCAGCGCCCTATCGGACTACTACAATGAGCAGTTCTTC. Translating gives CASSALSDYYNEQFF.

This clone was counted a single time. The chain joins TRBV7-9 to TRBJ2-5, with 9 bases matching TRBD2. V dropped 5 bases and J dropped 4; count of bases not matched to a gene: 5. The CDR3 extends over 14 amino acids. CDR1 and CDR2 (germline): SEHNR, FQNEAQ (reference sequence). The CDR3 coding sequence is TGTGCCAGCAGCCATCGCGGGGGGGGAGAGACCCAGTACTTC. The encoded protein is CASSHRGGGETQYF.

The gene calls are TRBV27 and TRBJ2-7; tentative D call: TRBD1 (5 bases). V was trimmed by 3 bases and J by 1 base, leaving 10 bases between them. This CDR3 spans 14 amino acids. The germline V gene encodes CDR1 MNHEY and CDR2 SMNVEV (reference sequence). CDR3: CASSFYAGSYEQYF. The DNA of the CDR3 is TGTGCCAGCAGTTTTTACGCAGGGTCCTACGAGCAGTACTTC.

The chain couples TRBV28 to TRBJ1-5; 8 bases are a match to TRBD1. Losses at the gene ends were 4 bases for V and 6 bases for J; bases not matched to a gene: 14. Germline lookup yields CDR1 MDHEN and CDR2 SYDVKM. This CDR3 contains 17 residues. CDR3 in DNA: TGTGCCAGCAGTTATGGGCCCCACAGGGGGTTACTTCAGCCCCAGCATTTT. Its translation: CASSYGPHRGLLQPQHF.

CDR3 DNA: TGCGCCAGCAGCCACCCCGGGACAGGGGGCTCGACAGATACGCAGTATTTT. Protein: CASSHPGTGGSTDTQYF. The chain employs TRBV4-1 and TRBJ2-3; 12 positions agree with TRBD1. The V gene's germline CDR1 is MGHRA and CDR2 YSYEKL. CDR3 size: 17 residues. V was pared by 3 bases and J by 3 bases, with 7 bases of the junction left unmatched.

The chain couples TRBV5-1 to TRBJ1-2, with D maybe TRBD1 (6 bases). Between the trimmed V and J ends, which lost 4 bases and 6 bases, there was a span of 16 bases. Germline V gives CDR1 SGHRS, CDR2 YFSETQ. CDR3 length: 14 amino acids. CDR3 sequence (DNA): TGCGCCAGCAGCCAAAACAGGGAGATGGATGGCTACACCTTC. Translated: CASSQNREMDGYTF.

In nucleotides, the CDR3 is TGTGCCAGCAGAAGACTAGCGGGGGGACCTGAGCAGTTCTTC. It specifies CASRRLAGGPEQFF. The J gene is TRBJ2-1, the V gene TRBV11-2; 13 positions match TRBD2. This CDR3 spans 14 amino acids. Trimming cost V 6 bases and J 9 bases; bases outside gene matches: 5. Germline V CDR1 and CDR2: SGHAT, FQNNGV.

This clone was found a few times. This CDR3 is CASRRTGWEDYGYTF. The CDR3 nucleotides read TGTGCCAGCAGAAGGACAGGGTGGGAGGACTATGGCTACACCTTC. This chain connects TRBV6-5 to TRBJ1-2; 8 bases align to TRBD1. The CDR3 contains 15 residues. Germline V gives CDR1 MNHEY, CDR2 SVGAGI. V dropped 6 bases and J dropped 3; count of bases not matched to a gene: 9.

The chain employs TRBV7-2 and TRBJ2-1, with D tentatively TRBD2 (5 bases). V lost 4 bases, J lost 8 bases, and 15 bases lay in between. Germline loops: CDR1 SGHTA, CDR2 FQGNSA. CDR3 length: 14 residues. In DNA, the CDR3 is TGTGCCAGCAGCTCAGGCCTAGCCCGATATGAGCAGTTCTTC. Translating gives CASSSGLARYEQFF.

The chain couples TRBV19 to TRBJ1-1; weak D call: TRBD1 (6 bases). The ends were cut back, 7 bases at V and 3 bases at J, with 15 bases in the middle. CDR3 length equals 14 residues. The germline CDR1 and CDR2 sequences are LNHDA and SQIVND (reference sequence). The CDR3 is CASTWAGAHTEAFF. CDR3 bases: TGTGCCAGTACATGGGCGGGGGCTCACACTGAAGCTTTCTTT.